The rows below give T cell receptor beta chains drawn from one sample of a study of blood T cell repertoires in COVID-19. Data came from immunoSEQ multiplex PCR; TCRdb stores just in-frame clones and leaves some out. Here the sample spans about 160,000 clones, roughly 90% being singletons. Sequencing was carried out using PBMCs or T cells enriched from blood (not recorded which). The receptors originated from a woman aged 45-65 years who had recovered from COVID-19. CDR3s include the opening cysteine and the closing phenylalanine or tryptophan. Fields, in order: CDR3 length, clone size, J gene, D gene, V gene, CDR3 DNA, CDR3 protein. A D gene is named only where the DNA matches it firmly. A row's size may be missing; if present it is once, few, many or a size class.

>14|.|TRBJ2-1|TRBD2|TRBV7-3
TGTGCCAGCAGCACCCTGCGGGGGACGGATGAGCAGTTCTTC
CASSTLRGTDEQFF
>16|.|TRBJ1-5|.|TRBV7-9
TGTGCCAGCAGCTTACATACCGGGAATAGCAATCAGCCCCAGCATTTT
CASSLHTGNSNQPQHF
>15|.|TRBJ2-7|.|TRBV14
TGTGCCAGCAGCCAAGATCTGGGACTCACCTACGAGCAGTACTTC
CASSQDLGLTYEQYF
>17|.|TRBJ1-1|TRBD1|TRBV5-4
TGTGCCAGCAGCTTGGCGGGACAGGACCTTTCTAACACTGAAGCTTTCTTT
CASSLAGQDLSNTEAFF
>15|.|TRBJ1-3|TRBD1|TRBV5-1
TGCGCCAGCAGCCCGGAGACAGGGTTCGGAAACACCATATATTTT
CASSPETGFGNTIYF
>13|.|TRBJ2-1|.|TRBV7-2
TGTGCCAGCAGCTTAATACTTTACAATGAGCAGTTCTTC
CASSLILYNEQFF
>14|few|TRBJ1-1|TRBD1|TRBV5-4
TGTGCCAGCACTATGGGACAGGCGAACACTGAAGCTTTCTTT
CASTMGQANTEAFF
>14|.|TRBJ1-1|.|TRBV5-1
TGCGCCAGCAGCTTGGAACTACCGGACACTGAAGCTTTCTTT
CASSLELPDTEAFF
>13|.|TRBJ2-1|.|TRBV11-2
TGTGCCAGCAGCTCCCTCCCAGCGTCCGAGCAGTTCTTC
CASSSLPASEQFF
>14|.|TRBJ1-6|TRBD1|TRBV4-1
TGCGCCAGCAGCATGGGACAGAGTAATTCACCCCTCCACTTT
CASSMGQSNSPLHF
>15|.|TRBJ1-4|.|TRBV25-1
TGTGCCAGCACCTCAGGGGATATAACTAATGAAAAACTGTTTTTT
CASTSGDITNEKLFF
>14|.|TRBJ2-7|TRBD1|TRBV27
TGTGCCAGCAGACCGACAGGGGAATCTCCCGAGCAGTACTTC
CASRPTGESPEQYF
>16|.|TRBJ2-3|.|TRBV24-1
TGTGCCACCAGTGCCCGGGGGGCCGTTTTGTCAGATACGCAGTATTTT
CATSARGAVLSDTQYF
>15|.|TRBJ1-2|.|TRBV11-3
TGTGCCAGCAGCCCAGGAGGTGCGGCGGACTATGGCTACACCTTC
CASSPGGAADYGYTF
>16|.|TRBJ2-2|.|TRBV7-2
TGTGCCAGCAGCTTAGTTGGCAGGGCGAACACCGGGGAGCTGTTTTTT
CASSLVGRANTGELFF
>15|.|TRBJ1-4|.|TRBV5-4
TGTGCCAGCAGCTTCGACAGCGGGGCTAATGAAAAACTGTTTTTT
CASSFDSGANEKLFF
>14|.|TRBJ1-1|TRBD1|TRBV4-1
TGCGCCAGCCACGGACAGGCCTCGAACACTGAAGCTTTCTTT
CASHGQASNTEAFF
>18|.|TRBJ2-3|TRBD2|TRBV7-9
TGTGCCAGCAGCTCCCGGACTAGCGGGTTATCCTCCACAGATACGCAGTATTTT
CASSSRTSGLSSTDTQYF
>13|.|TRBJ2-5|.|TRBV9
TGTGCCAGCAGCGTTTTAGCAACAGAGACCCAGTACTTC
CASSVLATETQYF
>17|.|TRBJ2-1|.|TRBV21-1
TGTGCCAGCAGCAAAGAGAGAACGGGGGGGTCGGACAATGAGCAGTTCTTC
CASSKERTGGSDNEQFF
>15|.|TRBJ2-5|TRBD2|TRBV24-1
TGTGCCACCAGTGCCCCGGGAGGCACTCCGGAGACCCAGTACTTC
CATSAPGGTPETQYF
>15|.|TRBJ2-3|TRBD2|TRBV6-2/TRBV6-3
TGTGCCAGCAGTTACCCTCTAGCGGGGTTAGATACGCAGTATTTT
CASSYPLAGLDTQYF
>14|once|TRBJ1-5|.|TRBV27
TGTGCCAGTGCACTTAGAGAAAGCAATCAGCCCCAGCATTTT
CASALRESNQPQHF
>15|.|TRBJ2-5|.|TRBV6-2/TRBV6-3
TGTGCCAGCAGCGAAGCCCGGGACATCCAAGAGACCCAGTACTTC
CASSEARDIQETQYF
>14|.|TRBJ1-3|TRBD1|TRBV7-2
TGTGCCAGCAGACCGACAGGGTCTGGAAACACCATATATTTT
CASRPTGSGNTIYF
>15|once|TRBJ2-1|TRBD2|TRBV7-9
TGTGCCAGCAGCTATAGCGGGGCTATCTACAATGAGCAGTTCTTC
CASSYSGAIYNEQFF
>15|.|TRBJ2-5|.|TRBV18
TGTGCCAGCTCACCTGTGAGCGGTAGTTTGGAGACCCAGTACTTC
CASSPVSGSLETQYF
>13|.|TRBJ1-4|.|TRBV5-4
TGTGCCAGCAGCTTGCTCCTGAATGAAAAACTGTTTTTT
CASSLLLNEKLFF
>17|.|TRBJ2-5|TRBD2|TRBV4-2
TGTGCCAGCAGCCAAGAGGTAGGACTAGCAGTGTCAGAGACCCAGTACTTC
CASSQEVGLAVSETQYF
>18|.|TRBJ2-2|TRBD1|TRBV9
TGTGCCAGCAGCGTAGGGGTCCCGGGACAGGGGGCGAGCGGGGAGCTGTTTTTT
CASSVGVPGQGASGELFF
>13|.|TRBJ1-1|TRBD1|TRBV7-2
TGTGCCAGCAACCGGGACAGGGGTACTGAAGCTTTCTTT
CASNRDRGTEAFF
>13|.|TRBJ1-5|.|TRBV5-6
TGTGCCCCGTTGAGAGCGCACAATCAGCCCCAGCATTTT
CAPLRAHNQPQHF
>15|few|TRBJ1-6|TRBD1|TRBV2
TGTGCCAGCAGGGAAACAGGGGTACTGAATTCACCCCTCCACTTT
CASRETGVLNSPLHF
>15|.|TRBJ1-4|TRBD1|TRBV25-1
TGTGCCAGCAGTGCCATCGGGACAGGGTCTGGAAAACTGTTTTTT
CASSAIGTGSGKLFF
>15|.|TRBJ1-4|TRBD1|TRBV2
TGTGCCAGCACTGTACAGGGACAGGGTAATGAAAAACTGTTTTTT
CASTVQGQGNEKLFF
>15|.|TRBJ1-5|.|TRBV6-2/TRBV6-3
TGTGCCAGCAGTTATCAATCTGGGCGCAATCAGCCCCAGCATTTT
CASSYQSGRNQPQHF
>15|once|TRBJ1-1|.|TRBV7-9
TGTGCCAGCAGCTTAGCACAGGGCACGAACACTGAAGCTTTCTTT
CASSLAQGTNTEAFF
>16|.|TRBJ2-3|.|TRBV18
TGTGCCAGCTCACCACCGGGCCAGACCCGGGAAGGTACGCAGTATTTT
CASSPPGQTREGTQYF
>13|.|TRBJ1-6|.|TRBV7-9
TGTGCCGAGGGGGACGGCAATAATTCACCCCTCCACTTT
CAEGDGNNSPLHF
>18|.|TRBJ2-1|TRBD2|TRBV4-2
TGTGCCAGCAGCCTCTCCCCGGGACTAGCGGGGGGGCTCAATGAGCAGTTCTTC
CASSLSPGLAGGLNEQFF
>18|.|TRBJ1-6|.|TRBV6-1
TGTGCCAGCAGTGAAGCGGTAAGGGGTAGGGCCTATAATTCACCCCTCCACTTT
CASSEAVRGRAYNSPLHF
>16|.|TRBJ2-4|TRBD2|TRBV5-6
TGTGCCAGCAGCTTGGGACTAGCGGTAGCCAAAAACATTCAGTACTTC
CASSLGLAVAKNIQYF
>16|few|TRBJ2-2|TRBD1|TRBV12-5
TGTGCTAGTGGTAACCGGGACAGACGTTACACCGGGGAGCTGTTTTTT
CASGNRDRRYTGELFF
>13|once|TRBJ1-1|.|TRBV18
TGTGCCAGCTTTATAACTAGGAACACTGAAGCTTTCTTT
CASFITRNTEAFF
>14|few|TRBJ1-2|.|TRBV7-9
TGTGCCAGCAGCGCTAGAGACAGCCTCCCTGTCTACACCTTC
CASSARDSLPVYTF
>13|.|TRBJ1-2|.|TRBV9
TGTGCCAGCAGCGTGGGGGGGTTCGATGGCTACACCTTC
CASSVGGFDGYTF
>14|.|TRBJ2-3|TRBD2|TRBV6-5
TGTGCCAGCAGGCGGACTAGCGTGGCGGATACGCAGTATTTT
CASRRTSVADTQYF
>15|once|TRBJ2-3|TRBD2|TRBV7-8
TGTGCCAGCAGCTCAGCGGGGGGGCAGACAGATACGCAGTATTTT
CASSSAGGQTDTQYF
>13|.|TRBJ1-5|.|TRBV11-3
TGTGCCAGCAGCGACGGACAGAATCAGCCCCAGCATTTT
CASSDGQNQPQHF
>13|.|TRBJ2-2|TRBD2|TRBV5-1
TGCGCCAGCAGCCGGGACTATACCGGGGAGCTGTTTTTT
CASSRDYTGELFF
>15|.|TRBJ2-5|.|TRBV6-2/TRBV6-3
TGTGCCAGCAGTTACTCGGAGATGCTGCGGGGGACCCAGTACTTC
CASSYSEMLRGTQYF
>14|.|TRBJ2-7|TRBD2|TRBV13
TGTGCCAGCAGCTCCCGGACTAGCCGCTACGAGCAGTACTTC
CASSSRTSRYEQYF
>14|.|TRBJ2-3|.|TRBV5-1
TGCGCCAGCAAGCGGACGGGTCTGACAGATACGCAGTATTTT
CASKRTGLTDTQYF
>14|.|TRBJ2-7|.|TRBV6-6
TGTGCCAGCATTCTAGACTCGAGCTCCTACGAGCAGTACTTC
CASILDSSSYEQYF
>14|.|TRBJ2-3|.|TRBV5-4
TGTGCCAGCAGCTTAGCAGGGAAGACAGATACGCAGTATTTT
CASSLAGKTDTQYF
>16|.|TRBJ2-1|.|TRBV2
TGTGCCAGCAGTGAAACCTGGGGGGTTTGGTCAAATGAGCAGTTCTTC
CASSETWGVWSNEQFF
>15|.|TRBJ1-3|TRBD1|TRBV2
TGTGCCAGCACGCGACAGGGGGGCTCTGGAAACACCATATATTTT
CASTRQGGSGNTIYF
>16|.|TRBJ2-3|TRBD1|TRBV5-5
TGTGCCAGCAGAAGGGGGGGACAGGGGTTAACAGATACGCAGTATTTT
CASRRGGQGLTDTQYF